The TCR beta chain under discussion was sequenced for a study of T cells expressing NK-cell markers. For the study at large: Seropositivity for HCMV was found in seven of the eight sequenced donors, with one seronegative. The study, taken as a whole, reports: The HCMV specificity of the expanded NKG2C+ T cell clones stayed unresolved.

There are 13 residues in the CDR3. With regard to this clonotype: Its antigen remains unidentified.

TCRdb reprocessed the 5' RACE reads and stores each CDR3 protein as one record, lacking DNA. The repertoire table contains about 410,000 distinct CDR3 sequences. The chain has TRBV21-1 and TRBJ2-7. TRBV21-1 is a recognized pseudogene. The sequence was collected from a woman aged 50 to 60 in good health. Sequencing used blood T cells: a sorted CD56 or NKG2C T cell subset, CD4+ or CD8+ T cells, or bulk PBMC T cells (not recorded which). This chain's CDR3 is CASSKTVFYEQYF.